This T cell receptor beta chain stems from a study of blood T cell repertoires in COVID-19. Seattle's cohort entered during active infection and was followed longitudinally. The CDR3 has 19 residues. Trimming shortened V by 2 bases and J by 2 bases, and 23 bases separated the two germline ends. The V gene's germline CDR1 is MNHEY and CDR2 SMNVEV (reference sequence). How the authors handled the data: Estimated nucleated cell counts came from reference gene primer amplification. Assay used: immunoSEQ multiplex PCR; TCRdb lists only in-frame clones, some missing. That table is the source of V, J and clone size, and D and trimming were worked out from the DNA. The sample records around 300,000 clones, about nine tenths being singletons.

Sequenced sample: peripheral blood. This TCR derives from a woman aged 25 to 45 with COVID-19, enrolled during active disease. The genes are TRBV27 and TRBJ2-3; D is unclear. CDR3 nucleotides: TGTGCCAGCAGTTTACGACCCCCCCGGCTCGCCCAGGACACAGATACGCAGTATTTT. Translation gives CASSLRPPRLAQDTDTQYF.